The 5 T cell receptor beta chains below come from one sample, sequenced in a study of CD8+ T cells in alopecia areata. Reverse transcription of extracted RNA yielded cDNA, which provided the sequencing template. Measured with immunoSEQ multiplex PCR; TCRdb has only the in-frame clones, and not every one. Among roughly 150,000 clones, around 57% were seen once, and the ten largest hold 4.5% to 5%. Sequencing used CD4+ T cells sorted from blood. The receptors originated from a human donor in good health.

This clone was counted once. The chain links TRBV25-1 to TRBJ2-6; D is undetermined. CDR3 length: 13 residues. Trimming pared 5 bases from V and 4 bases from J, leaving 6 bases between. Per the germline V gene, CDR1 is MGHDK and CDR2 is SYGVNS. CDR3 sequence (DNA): TGTGCCAGCAGTCCCCCCGGGGCCAACGTCCTGACTTTC. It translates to CASSPPGANVLTF.

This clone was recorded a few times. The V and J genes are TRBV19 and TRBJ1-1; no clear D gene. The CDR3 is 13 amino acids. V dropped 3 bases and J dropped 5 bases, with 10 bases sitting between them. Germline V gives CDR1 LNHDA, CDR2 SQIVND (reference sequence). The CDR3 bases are TGTGCCAGTAGTATCTCCGGGTGGACTGAAGCTTTCTTT. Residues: CASSISGWTEAFF.

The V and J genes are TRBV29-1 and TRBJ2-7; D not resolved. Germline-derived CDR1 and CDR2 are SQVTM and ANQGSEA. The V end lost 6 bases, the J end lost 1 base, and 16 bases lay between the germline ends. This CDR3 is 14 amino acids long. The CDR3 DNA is TGCAGCGTGACCTTGGGCAGGCTGTCCTACGAGCAGTACTTC. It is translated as CSVTLGRLSYEQYF.

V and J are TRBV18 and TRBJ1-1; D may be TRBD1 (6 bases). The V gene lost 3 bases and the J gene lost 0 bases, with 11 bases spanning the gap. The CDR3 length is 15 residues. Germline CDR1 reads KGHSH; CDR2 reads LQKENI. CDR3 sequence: CASSPSGTLNTEAFF. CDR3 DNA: TGTGCCAGCTCACCTTCCGGGACACTGAACACTGAAGCTTTCTTT.

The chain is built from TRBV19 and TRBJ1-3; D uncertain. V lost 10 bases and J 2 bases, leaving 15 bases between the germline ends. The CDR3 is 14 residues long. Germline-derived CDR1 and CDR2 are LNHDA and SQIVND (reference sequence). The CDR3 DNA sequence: TGTGCCACTCGGGAGCGGGCTCCTGGAAACACCATATATTTT. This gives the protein CATRERAPGNTIYF.